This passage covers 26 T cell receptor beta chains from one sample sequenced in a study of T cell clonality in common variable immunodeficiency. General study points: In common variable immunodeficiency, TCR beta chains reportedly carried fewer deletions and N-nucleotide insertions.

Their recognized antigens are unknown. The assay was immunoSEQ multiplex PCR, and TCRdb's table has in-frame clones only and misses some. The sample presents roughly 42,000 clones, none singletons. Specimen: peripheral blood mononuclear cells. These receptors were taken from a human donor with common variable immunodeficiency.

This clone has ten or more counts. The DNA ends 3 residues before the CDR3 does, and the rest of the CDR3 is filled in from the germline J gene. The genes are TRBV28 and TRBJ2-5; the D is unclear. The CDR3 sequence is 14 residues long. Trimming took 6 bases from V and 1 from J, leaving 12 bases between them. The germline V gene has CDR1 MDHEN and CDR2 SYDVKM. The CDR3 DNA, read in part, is TGTGCCAGCAGAACCCGGAAGGGCCAAGAGACC. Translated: CASRTRKGQET. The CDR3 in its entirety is CASRTRKGQETQYF.

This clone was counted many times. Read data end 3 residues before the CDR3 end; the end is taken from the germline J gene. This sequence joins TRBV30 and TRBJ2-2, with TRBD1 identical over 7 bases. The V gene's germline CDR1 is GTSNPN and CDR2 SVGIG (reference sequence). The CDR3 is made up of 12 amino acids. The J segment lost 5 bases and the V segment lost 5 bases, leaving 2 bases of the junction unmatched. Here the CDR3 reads CAWLTGTGELFF. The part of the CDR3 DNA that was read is TGTGCCTGGCTGACAGGGACCGGGGAG.

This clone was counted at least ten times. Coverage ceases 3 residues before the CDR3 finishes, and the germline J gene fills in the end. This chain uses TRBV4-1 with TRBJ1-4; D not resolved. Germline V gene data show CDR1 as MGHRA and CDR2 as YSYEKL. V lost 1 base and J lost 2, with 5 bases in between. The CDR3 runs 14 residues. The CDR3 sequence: CASSQVQTNEKLFF. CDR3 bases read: TGCGCCAGCAGCCAAGTACAGACTAATGAAAAA.

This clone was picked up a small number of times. The sequenced CDR3 bases are TGCAGTGTCAGGGGAGTGGCCACCTACGAG. It is translated as CSVRGVATYE. The complete CDR3 protein is CSVRGVATYEQYF. The V call is TRBV20-1, the J call TRBJ2-7; TRBD1 is a possible D gene (6 bases). From the germline J gene comes the end of the CDR3, since the read stops 3 residues before it. There are 13 residues in the CDR3. Between the trimmed V and J ends, which lost 7 bases and 2 bases, there was a span of 15 bases. In germline, CDR1 is DFQATT, CDR2 SNEGSKA (reference sequence).

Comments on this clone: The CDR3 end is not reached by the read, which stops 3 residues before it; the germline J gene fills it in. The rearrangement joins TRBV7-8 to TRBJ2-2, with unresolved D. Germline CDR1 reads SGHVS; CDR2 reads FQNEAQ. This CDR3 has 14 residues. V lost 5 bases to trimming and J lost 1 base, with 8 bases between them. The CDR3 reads CASSLRRNTGELFF. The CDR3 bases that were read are TGTGCCAGCAGCCTGCGGCGGAACACCGGGGAG.

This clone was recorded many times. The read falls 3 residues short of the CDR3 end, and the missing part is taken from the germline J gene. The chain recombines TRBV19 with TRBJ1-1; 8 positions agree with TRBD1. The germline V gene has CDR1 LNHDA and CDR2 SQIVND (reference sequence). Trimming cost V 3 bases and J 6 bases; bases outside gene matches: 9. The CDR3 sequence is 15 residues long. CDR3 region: CASSIPGQGNAEAFF. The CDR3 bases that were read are TGTGCCAGTAGTATCCCCGGACAGGGCAACGCTGAA.

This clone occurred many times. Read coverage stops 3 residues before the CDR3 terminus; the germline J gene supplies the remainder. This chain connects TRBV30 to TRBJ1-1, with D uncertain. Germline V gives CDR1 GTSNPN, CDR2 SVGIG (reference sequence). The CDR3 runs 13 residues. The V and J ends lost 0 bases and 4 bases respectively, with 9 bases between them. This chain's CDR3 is CAWSVTKGTEAFF. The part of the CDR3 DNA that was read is TGTGCCTGGAGTGTAACCAAGGGCACTGAA.

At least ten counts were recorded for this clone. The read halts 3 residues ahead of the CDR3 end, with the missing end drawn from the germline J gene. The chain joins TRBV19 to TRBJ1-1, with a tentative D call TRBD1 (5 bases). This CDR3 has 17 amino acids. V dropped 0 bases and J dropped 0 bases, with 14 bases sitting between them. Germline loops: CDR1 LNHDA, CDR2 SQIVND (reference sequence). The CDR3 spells CASSIDRALVMNTEAFF. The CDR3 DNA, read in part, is TGTGCCAGTAGTATAGACAGGGCCCTTGTAATGAACACTGAA.

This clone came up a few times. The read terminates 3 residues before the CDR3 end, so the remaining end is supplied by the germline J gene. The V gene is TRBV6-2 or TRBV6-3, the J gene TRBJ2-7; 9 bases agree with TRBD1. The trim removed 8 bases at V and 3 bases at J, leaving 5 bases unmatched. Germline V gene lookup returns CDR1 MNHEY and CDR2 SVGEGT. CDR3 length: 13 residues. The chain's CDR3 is CASLSDRGYEQYF. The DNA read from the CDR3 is TGTGCCAGCCTTTCGGACAGGGGCTACGAG.

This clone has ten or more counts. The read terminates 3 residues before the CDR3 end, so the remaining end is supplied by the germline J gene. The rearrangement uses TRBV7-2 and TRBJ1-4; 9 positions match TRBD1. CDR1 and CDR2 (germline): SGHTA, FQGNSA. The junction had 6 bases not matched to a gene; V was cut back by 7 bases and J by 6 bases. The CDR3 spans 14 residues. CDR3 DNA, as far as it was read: TGTGCCAGCACCCGGGACAGGGCGGATGAAAAA. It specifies CASTRDRADEK. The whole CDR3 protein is CASTRDRADEKLFF.

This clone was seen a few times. CDR3 sequence reads: CASTSQGQPQHF. The sequenced CDR3 bases are TGTGCCAGCACATCTCAAGGCCAGCCC. V gene TRBV6-2 or TRBV6-3 combines with J gene TRBJ1-5; D is ambiguous. The CDR3 end falls 3 residues outside the read, so it is completed with the germline J gene. The length of the CDR3 is 12 residues. V was shortened by 7 bases and J by 7 bases, with 11 bases between the two germline ends. CDR1 and CDR2 from the germline V gene are MNHEY and SVGEGT.

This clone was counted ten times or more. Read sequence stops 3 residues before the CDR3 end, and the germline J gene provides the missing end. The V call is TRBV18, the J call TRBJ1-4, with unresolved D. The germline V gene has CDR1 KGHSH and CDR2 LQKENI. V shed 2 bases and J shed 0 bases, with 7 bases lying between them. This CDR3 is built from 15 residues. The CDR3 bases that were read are TGTGCCAGCTCACCAGCAGGAGCAACTAATGAAAAA. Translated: CASSPAGATNEK. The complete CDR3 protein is CASSPAGATNEKLFF.

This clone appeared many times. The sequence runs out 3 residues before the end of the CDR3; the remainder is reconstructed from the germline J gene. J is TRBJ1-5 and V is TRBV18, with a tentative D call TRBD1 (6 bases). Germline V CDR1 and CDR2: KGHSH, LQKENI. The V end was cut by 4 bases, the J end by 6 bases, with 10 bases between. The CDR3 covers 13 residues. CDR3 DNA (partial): TGTGCCAGCTCACAAGGGGGATTTCAGCCC. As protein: CASSQGGFQP. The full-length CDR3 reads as CASSQGGFQPQHF.

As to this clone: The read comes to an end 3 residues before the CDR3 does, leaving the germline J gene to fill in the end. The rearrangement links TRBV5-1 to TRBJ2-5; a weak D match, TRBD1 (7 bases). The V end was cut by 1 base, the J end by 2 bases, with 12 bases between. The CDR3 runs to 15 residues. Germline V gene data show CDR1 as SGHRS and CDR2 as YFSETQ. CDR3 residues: CASSLKAGGQETQYF. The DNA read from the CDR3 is TGCGCCAGCAGCTTGAAGGCAGGGGGGCAAGAGACC.

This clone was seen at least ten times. This CDR3 reads CASSDTGQGLYGYTF. The DNA read from the CDR3 is TGTGCCAGCAGTGACACCGGACAGGGTCTCTATGGC. This sequence joins TRBV6-4 and TRBJ1-2; 8 bases match TRBD1. The sequence runs out 3 residues before the end of the CDR3; the remainder is reconstructed from the germline J gene. V was clipped by 2 bases and J by 4 bases; unmatched bases: 6. Germline V gene sequence: CDR1 MRHNA, CDR2 SNTAGT. The CDR3 sequence is 15 residues long.

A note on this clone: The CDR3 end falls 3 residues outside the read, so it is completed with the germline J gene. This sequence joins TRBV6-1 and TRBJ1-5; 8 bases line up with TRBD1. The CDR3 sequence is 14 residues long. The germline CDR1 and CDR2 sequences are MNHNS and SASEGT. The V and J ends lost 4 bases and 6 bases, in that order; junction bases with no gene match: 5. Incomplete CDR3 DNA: TGTGCCAGCAGTGCGGACAGGGCCCCTCAGCCC. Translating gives CASSADRAPQP. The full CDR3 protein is CASSADRAPQPQHF.

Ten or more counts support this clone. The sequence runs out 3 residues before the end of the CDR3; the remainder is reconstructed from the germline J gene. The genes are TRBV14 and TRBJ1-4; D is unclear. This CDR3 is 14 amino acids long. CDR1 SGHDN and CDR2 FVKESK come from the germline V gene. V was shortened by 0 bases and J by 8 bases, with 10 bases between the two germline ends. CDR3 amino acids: CASSQEGLGEKLFF. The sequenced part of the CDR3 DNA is TGTGCCAGCAGCCAAGAGGGCTTAGGGGAAAAA. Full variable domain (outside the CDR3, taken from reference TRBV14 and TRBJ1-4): EAGVTQFPSHSVIEKGQTVTLRCDPISGHDNLYWYRRVMGKEIKFLLHFVKESKQDESGMPNNRFLAERTGGTYSTLKVQPAELEDSGVYFCASSQEGLGEKLFFGSGTQLSVL.

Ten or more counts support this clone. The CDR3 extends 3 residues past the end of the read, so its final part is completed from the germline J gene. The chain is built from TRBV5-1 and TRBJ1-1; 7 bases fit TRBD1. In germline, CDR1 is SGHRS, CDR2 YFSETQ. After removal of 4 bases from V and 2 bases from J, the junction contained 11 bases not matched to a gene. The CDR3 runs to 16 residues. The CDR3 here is CASSQDRLGRNTEAFF. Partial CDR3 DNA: TGCGCCAGCAGCCAGGACAGGCTCGGTCGAAACACTGAA. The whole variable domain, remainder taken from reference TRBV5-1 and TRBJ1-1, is KAGVTQTPRYLIKTRGQQVTLSCSPISGHRSVSWYQQTPGQGLQFLFEYFSETQRNKGNFPGRFSGRQFSNSRSEMNVSTLELGDSALYLCASSQDRLGRNTEAFFGQGTRLTVV.

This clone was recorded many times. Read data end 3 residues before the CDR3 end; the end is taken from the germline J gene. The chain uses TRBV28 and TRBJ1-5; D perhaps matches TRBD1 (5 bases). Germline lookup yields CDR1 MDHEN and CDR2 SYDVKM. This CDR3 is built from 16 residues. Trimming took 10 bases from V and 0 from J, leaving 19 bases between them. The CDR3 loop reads CATGPGGGYSNQPQHF. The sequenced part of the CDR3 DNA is TGTGCCACCGGACCCGGCGGGGGATATAGCAATCAGCCC.

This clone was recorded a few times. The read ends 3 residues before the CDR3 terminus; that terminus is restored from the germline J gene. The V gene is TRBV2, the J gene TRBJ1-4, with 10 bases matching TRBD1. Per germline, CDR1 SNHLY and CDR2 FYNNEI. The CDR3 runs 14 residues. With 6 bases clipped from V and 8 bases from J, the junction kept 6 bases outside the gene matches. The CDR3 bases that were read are TGTGCCAGCAGCCTCGGGACAGGGGTCGAAAAA. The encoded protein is CASSLGTGVEK. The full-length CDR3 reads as CASSLGTGVEKLFF.

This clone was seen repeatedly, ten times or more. The DNA read from the CDR3 is TGTGCCAGTAGTGCGGGACAGGGCTATAATTCACCC. Translation: CASSAGQGYNSP. The full CDR3 protein reads CASSAGQGYNSPLHF. This chain joins TRBV19 and TRBJ1-6; 9 nucleotides line up with TRBD1. The observed sequence ends 3 residues before the CDR3 terminus, with the missing tail filled in from the germline J gene. V shed 5 bases and J 3 bases; nucleotides not matched to a gene: 2. In germline, CDR1 is LNHDA, CDR2 SQIVND (reference sequence). The CDR3 length is 15 residues. Full variable domain (missing parts from reference TRBV19 and TRBJ1-6): DGGITQSPKYLFRKEGQNVTLSCEQNLNHDAMYWYRQDPGQGLRLIYYSQIVNDFQKGDIAEGYSVSREKKESFPLTVTSAQKNPTAFYLCASSAGQGYNSPLHFGNGTRLTVT.

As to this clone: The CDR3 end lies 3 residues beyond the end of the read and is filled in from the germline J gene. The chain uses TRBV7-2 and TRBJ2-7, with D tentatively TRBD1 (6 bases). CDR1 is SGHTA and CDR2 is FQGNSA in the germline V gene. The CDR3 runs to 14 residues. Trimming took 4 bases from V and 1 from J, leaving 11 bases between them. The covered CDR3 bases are TGTGCCAGCAGCTCTAACAGGGTTTCCTACGAG. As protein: CASSSNRVSYE. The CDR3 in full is CASSSNRVSYEQYF.

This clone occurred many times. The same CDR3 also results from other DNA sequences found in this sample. Incomplete CDR3 DNA: TGCAGCGTTGGGACAGGAATCACCGGGGAG. Protein: CSVGTGITGE. The complete CDR3 reads CSVGTGITGELFF. V usage is TRBV29-1 and J usage is TRBJ2-2, with 7 bases aligning to TRBD1. The read halts 3 residues ahead of the CDR3 end, with the missing end drawn from the germline J gene. The J segment lost 4 bases and the V segment lost 4 bases, leaving 3 bases of the junction unmatched. Germline V gene lookup returns CDR1 SQVTM and CDR2 ANQGSEA. The CDR3 extends over 13 amino acids.

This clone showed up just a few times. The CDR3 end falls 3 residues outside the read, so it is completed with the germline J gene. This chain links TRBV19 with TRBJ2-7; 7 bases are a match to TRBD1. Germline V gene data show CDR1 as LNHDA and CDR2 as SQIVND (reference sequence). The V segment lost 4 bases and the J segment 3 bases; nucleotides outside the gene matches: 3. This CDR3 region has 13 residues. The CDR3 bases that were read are TGTGCCAGTAGTACCCGACAGGGCTACGAG. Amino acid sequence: CASSTRQGYE. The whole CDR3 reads CASSTRQGYEQYF.

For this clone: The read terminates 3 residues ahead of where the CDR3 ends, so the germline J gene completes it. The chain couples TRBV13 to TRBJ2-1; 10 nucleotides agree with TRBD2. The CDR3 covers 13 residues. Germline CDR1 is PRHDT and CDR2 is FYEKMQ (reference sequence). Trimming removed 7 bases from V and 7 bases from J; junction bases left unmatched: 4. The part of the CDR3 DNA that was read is TGTGCCAGCACCAGGACTAGCGGTAATGAG. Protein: CASTRTSGNE. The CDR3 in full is CASTRTSGNEQFF.

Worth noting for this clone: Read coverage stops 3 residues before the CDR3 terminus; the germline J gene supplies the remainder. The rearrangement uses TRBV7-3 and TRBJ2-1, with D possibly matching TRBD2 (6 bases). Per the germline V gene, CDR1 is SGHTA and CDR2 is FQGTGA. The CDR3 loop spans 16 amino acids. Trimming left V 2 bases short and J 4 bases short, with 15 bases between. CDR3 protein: CASSLGDSAPYNEQFF. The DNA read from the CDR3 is TGTGCCAGCAGCTTAGGGGACTCTGCCCCTTACAATGAG.